The 8 T cell receptor beta chains listed next were all sequenced from one sample in a study of metastatic and nonmetastatic thyroid tumors. With MiXCR, TCRdb called clones anew from the PCR reads. The data show about 53,000 clones, about 20% seen once. All patients were treatment-naive before thyroid surgery. Material: blood. These receptors originate from a female donor with papillary thyroid cancer or a benign thyroid nodule (not recorded which). Some clones in this sample may be carry-over from other donors' samples.

To note about this clone: With a much larger clone just one base away, this may be a read error. The V and J genes are TRBV11-2 and TRBJ2-1; 8 nucleotides agree with TRBD1. Germline values: CDR1 SGHAT, CDR2 FQNNGV. V trimming: 3 bases; J trimming: 11 bases; junction bases outside the gene matches: 6. This CDR3 contains 13 residues. The CDR3 nucleotides are TGTGCCAGCAGCTTTATCGACAGGGGTAAGCAGTTCTTC. As protein: CASSFIDRGKQFF.

There are many counts of this clone. This chain links TRBV6-2 or TRBV6-3 with TRBJ2-1, with 12 positions matching TRBD2. The CDR3 has 20 residues. The germline V gene encodes CDR1 MNHEY and CDR2 SVGEGT. V shed 2 bases, J shed 0 bases, and the junction held 11 bases outside the gene matches. The CDR3 sequence is CASSYPTTSGRESSYNEQFF. The CDR3 bases are TGTGCCAGCAGTTACCCCACGACTAGCGGGAGAGAAAGCTCCTACAATGAGCAGTTCTTC.

The chain couples TRBV7-8 to TRBJ1-3; D remains ambiguous. The V gene's germline CDR1 is SGHVS and CDR2 FQNEAQ. The CDR3 extends over 14 amino acids. V was cut by 8 bases and J by 0 bases, with 11 bases left in between. Here the CDR3 reads CASGEQSSGNTIYF. In nucleotides, the CDR3 is TGTGCCAGCGGGGAGCAGAGCTCTGGAAACACCATATATTTT.

This clone has a count of ten or more. J is TRBJ2-5 and V is TRBV7-9; 11 nucleotides agree with TRBD1. The germline V gene has CDR1 SEHNR and CDR2 FQNEAQ (reference sequence). The CDR3 totals 16 residues. The V and J ends lost 5 bases and 1 base, in that order; junction bases with no gene match: 6. In DNA, the CDR3 is TGTGCCAGCAGCCCTGGGACAGGGGGTGTCCAAGAGACCCAGTACTTC. This gives the protein CASSPGTGGVQETQYF.

This clone has a count of ten or more. CDR3: CASSSRDTYTGELFF. CDR3 bases: TGTGCCAGCAGCTCCCGGGACACCTACACCGGGGAGCTGTTTTTT. The chain is built from TRBV5-6 and TRBJ2-2, with D maybe TRBD1 (6 bases). This CDR3 is built from 15 residues. V lost 3 bases to trimming and J lost 3 bases, with 12 bases between them. The germline V gene has CDR1 SGHDT and CDR2 YYEEEE.

At least ten counts were recorded for this clone. The V gene is TRBV19, the J gene TRBJ2-5, with 7 bases lining up with TRBD2. The CDR3 is 15 amino acids. The V segment lost 4 bases and the J segment 6 bases; nucleotides outside the gene matches: 11. CDR1 is LNHDA and CDR2 is SQIVND in the germline V gene (reference sequence). The CDR3 region is CASSTTGGGRQTQYF. The CDR3 DNA sequence: TGTGCCAGTAGTACAACCGGGGGAGGGCGGCAGACCCAGTACTTC. Full variable domain (outside the CDR3, taken from reference TRBV19 and TRBJ2-5): DGGITQSPKYLFRKEGQNVTLSCEQNLNHDAMYWYRQDPGQGLRLIYYSQIVNDFQKGDIAEGYSVSREKKESFPLTVTSAQKNPTAFYLCASSTTGGGRQTQYFGPGTRLLVL.

Many counts were recorded for this clone. The chain employs TRBV30 and TRBJ2-2; D might be TRBD1 (6 bases). Per the germline V gene, CDR1 is GTSNPN and CDR2 is SVGIG (reference sequence). The CDR3 length is 14 residues. The ends were cut back, 8 bases at V and 0 bases at J, with 13 bases in the middle. The CDR3 sequence is CARTQGSNTGELFF. CDR3 DNA sequence: TGTGCCCGTACACAGGGATCGAACACCGGGGAGCTGTTTTTT.

This clone was seen at least ten times. CDR3 sequence reads: CASSSRTGAGAEAFF. In DNA, the CDR3 is TGCGCCAGCAGTTCTAGGACAGGCGCGGGGGCTGAAGCTTTCTTT. The rearrangement links TRBV5-1 to TRBJ1-1; 7 bases match TRBD1. From germline, CDR1 is SGHRS and CDR2 YFSETQ. The trim removed 5 bases at V and 6 bases at J, leaving 13 bases unmatched. This CDR3 spans 15 amino acids.